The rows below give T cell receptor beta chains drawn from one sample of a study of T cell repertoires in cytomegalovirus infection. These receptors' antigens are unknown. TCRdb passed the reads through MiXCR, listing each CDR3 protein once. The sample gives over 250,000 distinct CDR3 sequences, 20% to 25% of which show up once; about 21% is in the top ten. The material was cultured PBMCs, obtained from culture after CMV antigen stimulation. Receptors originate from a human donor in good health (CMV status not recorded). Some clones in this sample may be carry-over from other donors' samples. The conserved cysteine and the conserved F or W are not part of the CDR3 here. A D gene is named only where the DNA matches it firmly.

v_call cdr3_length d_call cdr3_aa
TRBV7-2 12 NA ASSLEASAGELF
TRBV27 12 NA ASRPLDDYNEQF
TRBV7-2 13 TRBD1 ASSRDRVLNQPQH
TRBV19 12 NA ASRPVGSLETQY
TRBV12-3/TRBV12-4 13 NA ASSRASPGANVLT
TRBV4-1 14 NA ASSQVGGTENQPQH
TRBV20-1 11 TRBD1 SAPPTGKTEAF
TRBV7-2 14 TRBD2 ASSSRFSGSGYEQY
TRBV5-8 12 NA ASSPGRRNTEAF
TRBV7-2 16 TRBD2 ASSLGTSEIMRTGELF
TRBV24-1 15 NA ATSDRTWRERGDEQF
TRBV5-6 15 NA ASSRYGRRPRTDTQY
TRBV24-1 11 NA ATREGNTGELF
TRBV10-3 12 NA AISESFSGVEQF
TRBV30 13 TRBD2 ACGTTGLRQETQY
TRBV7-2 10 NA ASSLTLKEQF